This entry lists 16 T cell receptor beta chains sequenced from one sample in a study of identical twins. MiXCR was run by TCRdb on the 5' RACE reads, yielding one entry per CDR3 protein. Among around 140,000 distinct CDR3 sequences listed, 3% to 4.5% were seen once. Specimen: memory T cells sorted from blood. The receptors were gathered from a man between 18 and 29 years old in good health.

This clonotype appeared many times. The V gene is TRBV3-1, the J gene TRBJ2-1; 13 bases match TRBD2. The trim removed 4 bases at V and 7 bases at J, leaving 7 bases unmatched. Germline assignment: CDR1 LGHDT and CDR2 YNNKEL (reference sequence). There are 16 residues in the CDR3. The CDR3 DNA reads TGTGCCAGCAGCCGGTGGACTAGCGGGAGCCTAAATGAGCAGTTCTTC. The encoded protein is CASSRWTSGSLNEQFF.

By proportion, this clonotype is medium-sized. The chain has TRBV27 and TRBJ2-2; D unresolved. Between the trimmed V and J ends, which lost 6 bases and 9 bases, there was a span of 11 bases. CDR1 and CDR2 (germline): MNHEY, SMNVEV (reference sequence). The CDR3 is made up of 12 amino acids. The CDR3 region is CASRIGWRELFF. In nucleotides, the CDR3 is TGTGCCAGCAGAATAGGCTGGCGGGAGCTGTTTTTT.

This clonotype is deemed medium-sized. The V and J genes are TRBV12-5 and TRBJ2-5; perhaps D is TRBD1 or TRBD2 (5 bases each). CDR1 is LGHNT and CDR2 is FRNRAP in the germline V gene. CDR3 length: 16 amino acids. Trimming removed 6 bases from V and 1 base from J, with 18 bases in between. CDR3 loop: CASGLGRGAGQETQYF. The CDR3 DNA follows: TGTGCTAGTGGCCTTGGCCGAGGGGCAGGCCAAGAGACCCAGTACTTC.

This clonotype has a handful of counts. CDR3 sequence (DNA): TGCGCCAGCAGCTTGGAGGCCGCCACCTCTGGAAACACCATATATTTT. Translating gives CASSLEAATSGNTIYF. The J gene is TRBJ1-3, the V gene TRBV5-1; no definite D call. The CDR3 length is 16 residues. V was clipped by 0 bases and J by 0 bases, with 10 bases between them. The germline V gene encodes CDR1 SGHRS and CDR2 YFSETQ.

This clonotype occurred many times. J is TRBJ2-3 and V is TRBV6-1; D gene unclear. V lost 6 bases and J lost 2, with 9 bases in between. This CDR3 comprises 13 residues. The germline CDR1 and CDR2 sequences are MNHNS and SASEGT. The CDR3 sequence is CASRDRLTDTQYF. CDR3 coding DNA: TGTGCCAGCAGGGACCGACTCACAGATACGCAGTATTTT.

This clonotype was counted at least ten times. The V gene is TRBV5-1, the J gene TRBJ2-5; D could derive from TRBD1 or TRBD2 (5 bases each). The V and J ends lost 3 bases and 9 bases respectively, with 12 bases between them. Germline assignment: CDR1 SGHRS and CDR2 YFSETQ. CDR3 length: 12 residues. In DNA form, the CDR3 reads TGCGCCAGCAGCTCCACAATGGGGGCCCAGTACTTC. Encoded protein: CASSSTMGAQYF.

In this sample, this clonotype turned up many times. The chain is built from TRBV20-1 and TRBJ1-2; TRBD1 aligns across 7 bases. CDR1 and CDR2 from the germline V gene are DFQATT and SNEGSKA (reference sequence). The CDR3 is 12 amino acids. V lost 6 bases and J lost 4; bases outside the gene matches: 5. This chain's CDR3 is CSARTGSYGYTF. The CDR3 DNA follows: TGCAGTGCCCGGACAGGTAGCTATGGCTACACCTTC.

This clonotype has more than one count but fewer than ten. The CDR3 bases are TGTGCCTTTAAATCTAGCAAGGGCACCGGGGAGCTGTTTTTT. This encodes CAFKSSKGTGELFF. The V and J genes are TRBV30 and TRBJ2-2, with a weak D call TRBD2 (5 bases). Germline V gene lookup returns CDR1 GTSNPN and CDR2 SVGIG (reference sequence). Trimming cost V 7 bases and J 4 bases, with 16 bases left between them. The CDR3 sequence is 14 residues long. Full variable domain (rest looked up from reference TRBV30 and TRBJ2-2): SQTIHQWPATLVQPVGSPLSLECTVEGTSNPNLYWYRQAAGRGLQLLFYSVGIGQISSEVPQNLSASRPQDRQFILSSKKLLLSDSGFYLCAFKSSKGTGELFFGEGSRLTVL.

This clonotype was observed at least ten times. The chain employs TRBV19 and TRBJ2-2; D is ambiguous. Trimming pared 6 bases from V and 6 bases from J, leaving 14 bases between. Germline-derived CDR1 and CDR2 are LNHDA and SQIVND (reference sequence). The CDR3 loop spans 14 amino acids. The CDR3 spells CASSLGRFAGELFF. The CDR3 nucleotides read TGTGCCAGTAGCCTAGGCAGGTTTGCCGGGGAGCTGTTTTTT.

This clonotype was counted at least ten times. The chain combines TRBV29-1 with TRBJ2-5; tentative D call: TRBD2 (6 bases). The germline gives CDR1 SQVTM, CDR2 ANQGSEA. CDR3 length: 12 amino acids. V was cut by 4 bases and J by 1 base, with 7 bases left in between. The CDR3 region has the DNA TGCAGCGTTGGGGGAGGCCAAGAGACCCAGTACTTC. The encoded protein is CSVGGGQETQYF.

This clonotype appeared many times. This chain's CDR3 is CATSALDYNEQFF. The CDR3 DNA follows: TGTGCCACCAGTGCCCTGGACTACAATGAGCAGTTCTTC. The V gene is TRBV24-1, the J gene TRBJ2-1; D remains ambiguous. The CDR3 extends over 13 amino acids. The V end lost 5 bases, the J end lost 3 bases, and 7 bases lay between the germline ends. Looked up from germline, CDR1 is KGHDR and CDR2 is SFDVKD.

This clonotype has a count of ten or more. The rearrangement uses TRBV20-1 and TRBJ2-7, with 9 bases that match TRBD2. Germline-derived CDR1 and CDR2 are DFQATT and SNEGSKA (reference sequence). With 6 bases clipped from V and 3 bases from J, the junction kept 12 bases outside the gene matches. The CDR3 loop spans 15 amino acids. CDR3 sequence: CSAIDRRTSVYEQYF. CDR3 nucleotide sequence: TGCAGTGCCATAGACAGGCGGACTAGCGTCTACGAGCAGTACTTC.

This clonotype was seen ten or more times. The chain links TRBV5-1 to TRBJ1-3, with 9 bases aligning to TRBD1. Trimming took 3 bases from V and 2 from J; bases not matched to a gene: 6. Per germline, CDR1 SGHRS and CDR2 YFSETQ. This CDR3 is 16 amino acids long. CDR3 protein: CASSSGQGMAGNTIYF. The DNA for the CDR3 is TGCGCCAGCAGCTCAGGACAGGGGATGGCTGGAAACACCATATATTTT.

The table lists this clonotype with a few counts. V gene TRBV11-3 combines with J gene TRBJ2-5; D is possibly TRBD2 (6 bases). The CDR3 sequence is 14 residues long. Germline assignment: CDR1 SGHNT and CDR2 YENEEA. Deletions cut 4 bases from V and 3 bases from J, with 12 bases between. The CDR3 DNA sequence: TGTGCCAGCAGCTCGGGGACTCAGAAAGAGACCCAGTACTTC. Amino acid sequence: CASSSGTQKETQYF.

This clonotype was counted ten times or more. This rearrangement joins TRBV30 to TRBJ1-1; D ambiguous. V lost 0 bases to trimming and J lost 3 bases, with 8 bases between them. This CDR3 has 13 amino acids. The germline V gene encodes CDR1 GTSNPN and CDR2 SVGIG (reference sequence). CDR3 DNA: TGTGCCTGGAGTGTACAAGGCGACACTGAAGCTTTCTTT. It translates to CAWSVQGDTEAFF.

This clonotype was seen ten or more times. CDR3 residues: CASSLPAGVETQYF. The CDR3 DNA reads TGTGCCAGCAGCTTACCCGCGGGAGTGGAGACCCAGTACTTC. The chain combines TRBV7-9 with TRBJ2-5; 7 bases are shared with TRBD2. V lost 2 bases, J lost 5 bases, and 5 bases stayed unmatched. The CDR3 contains 14 residues. CDR1 and CDR2 (germline): SEHNR, FQNEAQ (reference sequence).